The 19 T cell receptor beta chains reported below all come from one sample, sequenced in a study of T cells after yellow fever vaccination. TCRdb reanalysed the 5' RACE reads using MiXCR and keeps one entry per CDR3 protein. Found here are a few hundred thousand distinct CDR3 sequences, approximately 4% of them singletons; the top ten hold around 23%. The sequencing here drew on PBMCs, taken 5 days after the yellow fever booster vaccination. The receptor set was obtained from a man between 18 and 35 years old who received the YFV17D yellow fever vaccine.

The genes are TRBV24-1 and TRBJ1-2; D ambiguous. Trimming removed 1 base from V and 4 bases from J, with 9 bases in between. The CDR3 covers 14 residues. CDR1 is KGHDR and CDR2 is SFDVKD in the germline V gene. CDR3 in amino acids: CATSDFPRSYGYTF. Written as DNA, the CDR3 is TGTGCCACCAGTGATTTCCCTCGATCCTATGGCTACACCTTC.

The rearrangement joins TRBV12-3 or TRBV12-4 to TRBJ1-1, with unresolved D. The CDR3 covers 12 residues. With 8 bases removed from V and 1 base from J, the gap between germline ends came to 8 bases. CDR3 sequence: CASQRRNTEAFF. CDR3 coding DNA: TGTGCCAGCCAGCGGAGGAACACTGAAGCTTTCTTT.

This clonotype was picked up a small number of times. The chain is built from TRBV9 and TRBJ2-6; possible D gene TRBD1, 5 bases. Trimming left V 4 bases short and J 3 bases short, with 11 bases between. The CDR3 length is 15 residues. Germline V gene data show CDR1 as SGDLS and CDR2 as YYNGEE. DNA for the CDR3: TGTGCCAGCAGCCCCGACAGTGGTGGGGCCAACGTCCTGACTTTC. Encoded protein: CASSPDSGGANVLTF.

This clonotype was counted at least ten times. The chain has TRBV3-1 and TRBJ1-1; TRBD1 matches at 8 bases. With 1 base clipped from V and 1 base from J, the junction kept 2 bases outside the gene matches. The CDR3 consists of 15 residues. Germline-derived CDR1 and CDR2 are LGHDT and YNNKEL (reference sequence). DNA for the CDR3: TGTGCCAGCAGCCAAGCCGACAGGGGGAACACTGAAGCTTTCTTT. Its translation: CASSQADRGNTEAFF.

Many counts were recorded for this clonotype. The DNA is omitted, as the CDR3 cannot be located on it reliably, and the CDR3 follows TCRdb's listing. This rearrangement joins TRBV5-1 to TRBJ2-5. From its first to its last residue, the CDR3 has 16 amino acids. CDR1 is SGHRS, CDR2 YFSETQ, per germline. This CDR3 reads CASSFLWEGSQETQYF.

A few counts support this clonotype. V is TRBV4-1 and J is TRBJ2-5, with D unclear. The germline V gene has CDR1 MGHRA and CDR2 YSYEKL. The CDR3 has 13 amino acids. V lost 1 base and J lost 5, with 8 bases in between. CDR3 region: CASSQVGRETQYF. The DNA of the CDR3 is TGCGCCAGCAGCCAAGTAGGTCGGGAGACCCAGTACTTC.

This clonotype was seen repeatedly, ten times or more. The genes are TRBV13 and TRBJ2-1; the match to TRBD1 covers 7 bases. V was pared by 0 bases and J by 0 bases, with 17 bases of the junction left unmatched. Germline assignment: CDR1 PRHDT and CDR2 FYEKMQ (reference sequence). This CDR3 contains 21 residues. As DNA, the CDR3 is TGTGCCAGCAGCTTAGGACAGGGGTTACCAATCCTAACGAGCTCCTACAATGAGCAGTTCTTC. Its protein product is CASSLGQGLPILTSSYNEQFF.

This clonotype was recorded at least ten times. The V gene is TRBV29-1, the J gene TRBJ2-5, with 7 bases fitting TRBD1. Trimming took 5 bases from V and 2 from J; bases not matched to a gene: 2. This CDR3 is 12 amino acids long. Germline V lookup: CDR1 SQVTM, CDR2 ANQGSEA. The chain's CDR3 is CSVRGPQETQYF. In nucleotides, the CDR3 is TGCAGCGTTAGGGGGCCTCAAGAGACCCAGTACTTC. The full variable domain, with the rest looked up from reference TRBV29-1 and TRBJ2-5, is SAVISQKPSRDICQRGTSLTIQCQVDSQVTMMFWYRQQPGQSLTLIATANQGSEATYESGFVIDKFPISRPNLTFSTLTVSNMSPEDSSIYLCSVRGPQETQYFGPGTRLLVL.

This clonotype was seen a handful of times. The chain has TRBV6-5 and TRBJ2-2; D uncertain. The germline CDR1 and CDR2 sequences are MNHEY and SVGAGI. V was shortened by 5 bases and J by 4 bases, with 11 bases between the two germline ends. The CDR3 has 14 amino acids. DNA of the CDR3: TGTGCCAGCAGTCGAGACATCATCACCGGGGAGCTGTTTTTT. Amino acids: CASSRDIITGELFF.

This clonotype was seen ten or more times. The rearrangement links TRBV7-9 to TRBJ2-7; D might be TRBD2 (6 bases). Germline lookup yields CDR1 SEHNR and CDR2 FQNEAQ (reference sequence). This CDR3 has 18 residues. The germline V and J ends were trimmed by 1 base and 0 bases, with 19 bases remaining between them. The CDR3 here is CASSLGPLSGTSSYEQYV. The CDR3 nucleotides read TGTGCCAGCAGCTTAGGCCCCCTCTCGGGGACTTCCTCCTACGAGCAGTACGTC.

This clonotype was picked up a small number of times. The CDR3 nucleotides are TGCGCCCCCCCCCCGGGCGCGAACACCGGGGAGCTGTTTTTT. This encodes CAPPPGANTGELFF. The chain links TRBV23-1 to TRBJ2-2; D call uncertain. TRBV23-1 qualifies as an ORF whose function is uncertain. The CDR3 has 14 residues. The V end was cut by 11 bases, the J end by 0 bases, with 13 bases between.

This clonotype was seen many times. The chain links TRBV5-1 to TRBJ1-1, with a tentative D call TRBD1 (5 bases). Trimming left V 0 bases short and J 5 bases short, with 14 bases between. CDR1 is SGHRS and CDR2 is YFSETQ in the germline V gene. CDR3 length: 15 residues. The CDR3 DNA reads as TGCGCCAGCAGCTTGGTTGGGACTTGGCAGACTGAAGCTTTCTTT. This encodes CASSLVGTWQTEAFF.

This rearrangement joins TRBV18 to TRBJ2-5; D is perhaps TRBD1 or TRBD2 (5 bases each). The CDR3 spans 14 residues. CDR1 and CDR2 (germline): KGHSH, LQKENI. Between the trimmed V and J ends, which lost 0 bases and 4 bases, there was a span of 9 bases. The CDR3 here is CASSPPGVSETQYF. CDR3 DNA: TGTGCCAGCTCACCACCGGGGGTTTCAGAGACCCAGTACTTC.

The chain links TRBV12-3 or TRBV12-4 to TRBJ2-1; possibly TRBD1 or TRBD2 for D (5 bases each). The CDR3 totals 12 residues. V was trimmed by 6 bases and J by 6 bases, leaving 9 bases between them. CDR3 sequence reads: CASRGTVNEQFF. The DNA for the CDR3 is TGTGCCAGCAGGGGGACGGTCAATGAGCAGTTCTTC.

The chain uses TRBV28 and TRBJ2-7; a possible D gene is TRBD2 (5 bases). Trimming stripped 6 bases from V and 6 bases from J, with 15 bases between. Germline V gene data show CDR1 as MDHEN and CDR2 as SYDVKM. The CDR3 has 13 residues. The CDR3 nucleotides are TGTGCCAGCAGCCGGGTCGCGGGTCTCGAGCAGTACGTC. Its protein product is CASSRVAGLEQYV.

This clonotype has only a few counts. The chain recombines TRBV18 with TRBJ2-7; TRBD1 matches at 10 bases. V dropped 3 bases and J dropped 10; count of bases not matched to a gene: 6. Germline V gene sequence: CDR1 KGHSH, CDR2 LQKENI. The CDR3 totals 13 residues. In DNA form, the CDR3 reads TGTGCCAGCTCACCGCCCGGACAGGGGGTTCAGTACTTC. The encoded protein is CASSPPGQGVQYF.

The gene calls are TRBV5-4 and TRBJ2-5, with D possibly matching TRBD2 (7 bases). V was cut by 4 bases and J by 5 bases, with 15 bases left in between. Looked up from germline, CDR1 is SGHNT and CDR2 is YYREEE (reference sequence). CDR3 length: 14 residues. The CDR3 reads CASSPPGGGETQYF. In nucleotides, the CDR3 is TGTGCCAGCAGCCCTCCGGGGGGCGGGGAGACCCAGTACTTC.

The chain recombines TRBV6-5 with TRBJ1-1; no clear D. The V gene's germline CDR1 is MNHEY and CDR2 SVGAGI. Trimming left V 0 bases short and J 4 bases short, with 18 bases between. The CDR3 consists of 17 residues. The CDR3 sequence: CASSYSEETHSSTEAFF. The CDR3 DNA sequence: TGTGCCAGCAGTTACTCAGAGGAGACCCACTCGTCCACTGAAGCTTTCTTT.

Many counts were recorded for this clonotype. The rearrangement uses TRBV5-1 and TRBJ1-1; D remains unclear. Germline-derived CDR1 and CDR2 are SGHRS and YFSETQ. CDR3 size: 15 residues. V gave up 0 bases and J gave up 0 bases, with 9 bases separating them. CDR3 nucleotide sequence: TGCGCCAGCAGCTTGGGAACCACAGTGAACACTGAAGCTTTCTTT. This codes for CASSLGTTVNTEAFF.